The 20 T cell receptor beta chains reported below all come from one sample, sequenced in a study of a mutant IDH1 vaccine in newly diagnosed glioma. The method was immunoSEQ multiplex PCR; TCRdb's version includes in-frame clones alone and lacks a portion of them. Counted here are around 25,000 clones, about 80% occurring once; the ten biggest clones make up approximately 9.5%. No cognate antigen is known for these TCRs. Noted time point: week 11, during vaccination. In the vaccine, a single dose held 300 ug of the mutant IDH1 20-mer peptide, along with topical imiquimod. Sequences were derived from PBMCs, sampled from a glioma patient whose treatment included an IDH1 peptide vaccine. The receptors derive from a woman in her late teens or twenties with glioma.

This clone ranks as medium-sized. The chain joins TRBV6-1 to TRBJ2-3; 10 bases align to TRBD2. Germline loops: CDR1 MNHNS, CDR2 SASEGT. J gave up 2 bases and V 5 bases, and 4 bases lay outside the gene matches. The CDR3 consists of 15 residues. CDR3 DNA: TGTGCCAGCAGTACCGGACTAGCGGACACAGATACGCAGTATTTT. This encodes CASSTGLADTDTQYF.

The gene calls are TRBV10-3 and TRBJ2-5; 7 positions agree with TRBD1. Germline V gives CDR1 ENHRY, CDR2 SYGVKD. There are 14 residues in the CDR3. The V and J ends lost 10 bases and 3 bases, in that order; junction bases with no gene match: 11. The CDR3 nucleotides read TGTGCCACTAAGTTCGGGACAGACAAAGAGACCCAGTACTTC. Protein sequence: CATKFGTDKETQYF.

The rearrangement uses TRBV6-6 and TRBJ1-4, with 7 positions matching TRBD1. V dropped 8 bases and J dropped 8; count of bases not matched to a gene: 14. CDR3 length: 15 amino acids. In germline, CDR1 is MNHNY, CDR2 SVGAGI (reference sequence). CDR3 loop: CASSSGTATGEKLFF. In nucleotides, the CDR3 is TGTGCCAGCTCTTCCGGGACAGCAACCGGCGAAAAACTGTTTTTT.

V and J are TRBV18 and TRBJ2-5, with 7 positions matching TRBD1. The CDR3 runs to 16 residues. Germline V gives CDR1 KGHSH, CDR2 LQKENI. V lost 4 bases to trimming and J lost 4 bases; unmatched junction nucleotides: 12. The chain's CDR3 is CASSRNYAGGVETQYF. CDR3 sequence (DNA): TGTGCCAGCTCACGGAATTACGCAGGGGGTGTAGAGACCCAGTACTTC.

The chain has TRBV27 and TRBJ2-6; the D is unclear. V lost 2 bases and J 1 base, leaving 9 bases between the germline ends. CDR3 size: 16 residues. Germline assignment: CDR1 MNHEY and CDR2 SMNVEV (reference sequence). The CDR3 bases are TGTGCCAGCAGTTTAAGTTGGGCTTCTGGGGCCAACGTCCTGACTTTC. It specifies CASSLSWASGANVLTF.

This chain uses TRBV5-1 with TRBJ2-7; D gene unclear. CDR3 length: 16 residues. V was clipped by 5 bases and J by 6 bases, with 24 bases between them. CDR1 and CDR2 (germline): SGHRS, YFSETQ. CDR3 coding DNA: TGCGCCAGCAGTTCGTCGGCTTCCTTCCCGAAGGGCGAGCAGTACTTC. Translated, it gives CASSSSASFPKGEQYF.

This clone was seen a few times. The rearrangement joins TRBV19 to TRBJ2-1; 8 bases are shared with TRBD1. Trimming at V came to 5 bases and at J to 7 bases, leaving 7 bases not matched to a gene. This CDR3 is 14 amino acids long. CDR1 LNHDA and CDR2 SQIVND come from the germline V gene (reference sequence). In DNA form, the CDR3 reads TGTGCCAGTAGTGGGCAGGGGGCGGGTAATGAGCAGTTCTTC. Translated: CASSGQGAGNEQFF.

The chain links TRBV13 to TRBJ1-1; the D gene is possibly TRBD1 (6 bases). With 5 bases removed from V and 7 bases from J, the gap between germline ends came to 23 bases. Germline CDR1 PRHDT, CDR2 FYEKMQ (reference sequence). CDR3 length: 16 amino acids. Written as DNA, the CDR3 is TGTGCCAGCAGCCAGAGCCCCACAGGGTTAGAGGGTGAAGCTTTCTTT. This sequence encodes CASSQSPTGLEGEAFF.

The rearrangement uses TRBV10-3 and TRBJ2-3; D call uncertain. The CDR3 consists of 12 residues. Deletions cut 0 bases from V and 6 bases from J, with 4 bases between. Germline CDR1 and CDR2: ENHRY and SYGVKD. In DNA, the CDR3 is TGTGCCATCAGTGAGTCGAAGGATACGCAGTATTTT. Its translation is CAISESKDTQYF.

The chain is built from TRBV6-1 and TRBJ2-2; 7 nucleotides match TRBD1. J lost 5 bases, V lost 7 bases, and 7 bases had no gene match. The CDR3 has 14 residues. The germline V gene encodes CDR1 MNHNS and CDR2 SASEGT. The CDR3 here is CASNAGTATGELFF. The CDR3 DNA reads as TGTGCCAGCAACGCCGGGACAGCAACCGGGGAGCTGTTTTTT.

Written as DNA, the CDR3 is TGTGCCAGCAGCCCCCGTGACAGGGAAGGGTATGGCTACACCTTC. This encodes CASSPRDREGYGYTF. V gene TRBV5-8 combines with J gene TRBJ1-2; 7 positions agree with TRBD1. Per germline, CDR1 SGHTS and CDR2 YDEGEE. Trimming at V came to 4 bases and at J to 5 bases, leaving 11 bases not matched to a gene. The CDR3 covers 15 residues.

A word on this clone: A read error is possible here, since a much larger clone lies one base away. Additional DNA sequences in this sample encode the identical CDR3. The CDR3 DNA is TGTGCCAGCAGCTCTTCGGGGTACTCCTACGAGCAGTACTTC. Translated, it gives CASSSSGYSYEQYF. The rearrangement uses TRBV7-6 and TRBJ2-7; a weak D match, TRBD2 (5 bases). Germline-derived CDR1 and CDR2 are SGHVS and FNYEAQ. The CDR3 is 14 amino acids. V gave up 4 bases and J gave up 0 bases, with 10 bases separating them.

CDR3 in amino acids: CAWGQGGAQYF. The CDR3 region has the DNA TGTGCCTGGGGGCAGGGGGGGGCGCAGTATTTT. The rearrangement links TRBV30 to TRBJ2-3; possibly TRBD1 or TRBD2 for D (7 bases each). The CDR3 has 11 amino acids. V lost 5 bases and J 10 bases, leaving 13 bases between the germline ends. Per the germline V gene, CDR1 is GTSNPN and CDR2 is SVGIG (reference sequence).

CDR3: CASSPGTGLAVGYTF. Written as DNA, the CDR3 is TGTGCCAGCAGTCCAGGGACAGGCCTTGCGGTAGGCTACACCTTC. The genes are TRBV6-5 and TRBJ1-2; 8 nucleotides match TRBD1. CDR3 length: 15 amino acids. Germline CDR1 reads MNHEY; CDR2 reads SVGAGI. J was trimmed by 8 bases and V by 5 bases; bases with no gene match: 13.

This chain links TRBV5-4 with TRBJ1-1; maybe TRBD1 (5 bases). V dropped 0 bases and J dropped 2 bases, with 14 bases sitting between them. CDR3 length: 16 amino acids. Per germline, CDR1 SGHNT and CDR2 YYREEE (reference sequence). The CDR3 coding sequence is TGTGCCAGCAGCTTGGGAGGGCTAGGGGCCAACACTGAAGCTTTCTTT. Residues: CASSLGGLGANTEAFF.

This chain links TRBV6-1 with TRBJ2-7; 9 bases match TRBD1. Germline trimming cut 4 bases from V and 2 bases from J; bases unmatched to any gene: 3. Per the germline V gene, CDR1 is MNHNS and CDR2 is SASEGT. The CDR3 runs 14 residues. CDR3 in DNA: TGTGCCAGCAGTGTAAGGACAGGGGCCTACGAGCAGTACTTC. Its protein is CASSVRTGAYEQYF.

J is TRBJ1-2 and V is TRBV5-1; 9 bases map to TRBD1. Trimming at V came to 3 bases and at J to 4 bases, leaving 13 bases not matched to a gene. The germline V gene encodes CDR1 SGHRS and CDR2 YFSETQ. This CDR3 region has 17 residues. This CDR3 reads CASSSGGFDRGGYGYTF. CDR3 sequence (DNA): TGCGCCAGCAGCTCTGGAGGATTTGACAGGGGGGGCTATGGCTACACCTTC. Full variable domain (outside the CDR3, taken from reference TRBV5-1 and TRBJ1-2): KAGVTQTPRYLIKTRGQQVTLSCSPISGHRSVSWYQQTPGQGLQFLFEYFSETQRNKGNFPGRFSGRQFSNSRSEMNVSTLELGDSALYLCASSSGGFDRGGYGYTFGSGTRLTVV.

This rearrangement joins TRBV10-3 to TRBJ2-1; 7 positions agree with TRBD1. This CDR3 spans 16 amino acids. In germline, CDR1 is ENHRY, CDR2 SYGVKD. Unmatched junction bases numbered 8, after V lost 6 bases and J lost 0 bases. The CDR3 spells CAISLGQASSYNEQFF. CDR3 bases: TGTGCCATCAGCCTTGGACAGGCGAGCTCCTACAATGAGCAGTTCTTC.

The V gene is TRBV29-1, the J gene TRBJ1-1; TRBD1 is a possible D gene (5 bases). CDR3 length: 13 residues. Trimming shortened V by 5 bases and J by 0 bases, and 10 bases separated the two germline ends. The germline V gene has CDR1 SQVTM and CDR2 ANQGSEA. For the CDR3, the DNA is TGCAGCGTTCCCCCAGGGCTGAACACTGAAGCTTTCTTT. Protein sequence: CSVPPGLNTEAFF.

This clone has more than one count but fewer than ten. The rearrangement joins TRBV7-9 to TRBJ2-7; D tentatively reads TRBD1 or TRBD2 (6 bases each). The germline CDR1 and CDR2 sequences are SEHNR and FQNEAQ (reference sequence). V was clipped by 6 bases and J by 1 base, with 16 bases between them. The CDR3 has 15 residues. The CDR3 spells CASSNRQEGSYEQYF. The DNA of the CDR3 is TGTGCCAGCAGTAACAGACAGGAGGGGTCCTACGAGCAGTACTTC.